This TCR beta chain derives from a study of Ad26.COV2.S vaccination and SARS-CoV-2 variants. Looking at the study overall: Enrolled in COV1001, the donor was in the Ad26.COV2.S trial arm, which received the vaccine. Dosing was one shot or two shots 56 days apart.

Specified treatment: some 20 received Ad26.COV2.S at low or high dose, single or two shots; about five received placebo; per-sample allocation not given. Sampling was performed 63 days after the first vaccine or placebo injection. An adult of 18-55 years in Boston served as donor. With regard to this clone: Its antigen remains unidentified.

Study-level points and caveats: Comparable non-spike TCR breadth was observed in vaccine and placebo recipients.

V lost 3 bases and J lost 8; bases outside the gene matches: 9. Germline CDR1 and CDR2: LNHDA and SQIVND (reference sequence). The CDR3 runs 15 residues. Some clones are missing from TCRdb's copy, which holds only in-frame ones; the method was immunoSEQ multiplex PCR. Altogether hundreds of thousands of clones are present, about 88% being singletons, with the ten largest covering approximately 2.5%. The material sequenced was peripheral blood, taken in a trial of Ad26.COV2.S vaccine versus placebo. The J gene is TRBJ2-1, the V gene TRBV19; 8 nucleotides align to TRBD2. The clonotype was recovered from a person between 18 and 65 years old who received the Ad26.COV2.S COVID-19 vaccine or a placebo. The CDR3, as DNA: TGTGCCAGTAGTATCCCCGGGAGGGAAGGGTATGAGCAGTTCTTC. The encoded protein is CASSIPGREGYEQFF.